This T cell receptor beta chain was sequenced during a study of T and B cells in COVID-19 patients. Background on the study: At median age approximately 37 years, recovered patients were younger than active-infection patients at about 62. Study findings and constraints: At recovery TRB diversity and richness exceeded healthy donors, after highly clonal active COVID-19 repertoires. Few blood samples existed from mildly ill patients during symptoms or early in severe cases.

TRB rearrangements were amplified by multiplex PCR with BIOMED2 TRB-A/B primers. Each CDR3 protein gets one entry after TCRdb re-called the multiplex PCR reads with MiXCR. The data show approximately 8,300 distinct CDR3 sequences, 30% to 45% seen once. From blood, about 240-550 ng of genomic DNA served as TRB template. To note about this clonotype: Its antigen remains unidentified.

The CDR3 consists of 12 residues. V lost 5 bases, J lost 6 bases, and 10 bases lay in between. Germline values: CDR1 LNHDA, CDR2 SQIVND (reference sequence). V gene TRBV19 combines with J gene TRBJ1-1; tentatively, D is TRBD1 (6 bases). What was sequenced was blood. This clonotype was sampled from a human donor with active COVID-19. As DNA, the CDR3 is TGTGCCAGTAGTGGGGGCAATTCTGAAGCTTTCTTT. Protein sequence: CASSGGNSEAFF.